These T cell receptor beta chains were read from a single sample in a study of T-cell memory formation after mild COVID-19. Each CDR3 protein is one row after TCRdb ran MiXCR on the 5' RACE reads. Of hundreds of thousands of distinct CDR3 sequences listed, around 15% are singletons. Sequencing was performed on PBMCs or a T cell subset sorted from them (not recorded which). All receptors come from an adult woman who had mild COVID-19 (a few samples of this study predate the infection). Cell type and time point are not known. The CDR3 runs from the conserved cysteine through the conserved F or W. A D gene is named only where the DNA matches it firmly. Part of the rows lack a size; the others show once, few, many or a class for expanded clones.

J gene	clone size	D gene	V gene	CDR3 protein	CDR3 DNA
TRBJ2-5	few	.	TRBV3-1	CASSLSWGQYF	TGTGCCAGCAGCCTCTCATGGGGCCAGTACTTC
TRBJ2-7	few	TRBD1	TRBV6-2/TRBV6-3	CASRPTGVYEQYF	TGTGCCAGCAGGCCAACAGGGGTCTACGAGCAGTACTTC
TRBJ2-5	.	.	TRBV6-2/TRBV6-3	CASNSGTQYF	TGTGCCAGTAACTCAGGGACCCAGTACTTC
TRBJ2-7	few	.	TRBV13	CASSQRQGRRNEQYF	TGTGCCAGCAGCCAGCGGCAGGGGAGGAGGAACGAGCAGTACTTC
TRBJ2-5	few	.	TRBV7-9	CASSAWETQYF	TGTGCCAGCAGCGCCTGGGAGACCCAGTACTTC
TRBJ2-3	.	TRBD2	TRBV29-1	CSVEVPVGTSGMSTDTQYF	TGCAGCGTTGAAGTCCCGGTAGGGACTAGCGGGATGTCGACAGATACGCAGTATTTT
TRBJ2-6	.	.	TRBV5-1	CASSSGPRIGANVLTF	TGCGCCAGCAGCTCCGGACCTAGAATTGGGGCCAACGTCCTGACTTTC
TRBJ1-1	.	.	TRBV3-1	CASSQGRQGAAFF	TGTGCCAGCAGCCAAGGAAGGCAGGGCGCAGCTTTCTTT
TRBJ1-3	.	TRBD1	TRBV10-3	CAISAAGTETGNTIYF	TGTGCCATCAGTGCCGCCGGGACAGAGACTGGAAACACCATATATTTT
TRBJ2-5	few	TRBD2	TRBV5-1	CASSFSQRGIETQYF	TGCGCCAGCAGCTTCAGTCAGCGGGGAATAGAGACCCAGTACTTC
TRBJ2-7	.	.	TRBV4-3	CASSQAGKGSYEQYF	TGCGCCAGCAGCCAAGCGGGAAAAGGGTCCTACGAGCAGTACTTC
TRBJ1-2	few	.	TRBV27	CASSLERGGNYGYTF	TGTGCCAGCAGTCTCGAAAGGGGGGGAAACTATGGCTACACCTTC
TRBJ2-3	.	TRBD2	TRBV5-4	CASSLAAGGADTQYF	TGTGCCAGCAGCTTGGCGGCGGGGGGGGCAGATACGCAGTATTTT
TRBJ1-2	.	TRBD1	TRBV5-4	CASSSPRTGRPAF	TGTGCCAGCAGCTCCCCCCGGACAGGCCGCCCCGCCTTC
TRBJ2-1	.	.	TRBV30	CAWSVDGGLAGEQFF	TGTGCCTGGAGTGTAGATGGGGGGCTAGCCGGGGAGCAGTTCTTC
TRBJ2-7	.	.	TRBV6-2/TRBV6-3	CASSSGPDGNYEQYF	TGTGCCAGCAGTTCCGGCCCGGACGGGAACTACGAGCAGTACTTC
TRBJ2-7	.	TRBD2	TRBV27	CASSWTSGGRGEQYF	TGTGCCAGCAGTTGGACTAGCGGGGGCCGGGGGGAGCAGTACTTC